This T cell receptor (beta chain) derives from a study of T cell clones after liver transplantation. Study-level background: A pre-transplant mixed lymphocyte reaction with TCRbeta sequencing defined graft-donor-reactive clones followed in post-transplant blood.

TCRdb's table, derived via immunoSEQ multiplex PCR, lists solely in-frame clones and lacks some. The sample contains roughly 100,000 clones, around 83% of which appear only once. As regards this clone: The antigen is undetermined.

CDR3 length equals 12 residues. Germline V CDR1 and CDR2: LNHNV, YYDKDF (reference sequence). V gave up 8 bases and J gave up 3 bases, with 8 bases separating them. Study findings and constraints: Post-transplant, graft-donor-reactive CD4 TCRbeta sequences in blood dropped significantly in 5 of 8 subjects.

The source of this sequence is a human donor who received a liver transplant. This specimen was CD4+ T cells from blood, taken before liver transplant. This chain connects TRBV15 to TRBJ2-1; D not certain. This CDR3 is CATGLDYNEQFF. CDR3 in DNA: TGTGCCACCGGCCTGGACTACAATGAGCAGTTCTTC.